Below, 9 T cell receptor beta chains from the same sample are listed, as sequenced in a study of long-term antiretroviral therapy in people with HIV. Version v3.0 of the immunoSEQ assay was performed at survey level. Libraries were prepared by immunoSEQ multiplex PCR; TCRdb keeps only in-frame clonotypes and omits some of them. The table has about 25,000 clones, about 88% seen once. Here the sequenced sample was unsorted PBMCs, taken 1.9 years after starting antiretroviral therapy. Receptors originate from a woman aged 30 to 39 with HIV.

V usage is TRBV15 and J usage is TRBJ1-3, with 8 positions matching TRBD1. The CDR3 covers 15 residues. V gave up 1 base and J gave up 2 bases; unmatched junction bases: 1. The germline V gene encodes CDR1 LNHNV and CDR2 YYDKDF (reference sequence). The CDR3 DNA reads as TGTGCCACCAGCAGAGGGACAGGGACTGGAAACACCATATATTTT. This sequence encodes CATSRGTGTGNTIYF. Full variable domain (outside the CDR3, taken from reference TRBV15 and TRBJ1-3): DAMVIQNPRYQVTQFGKPVTLSCSQTLNHNVMYWYQQKSSQAPKLLFHYYDKDFNNEADTPDNFQSRRPNTSFCFLDIRSPGLGDTAMYLCATSRGTGTGNTIYFGEGSWLTVV.

V gene TRBV19 combines with J gene TRBJ1-6; D unresolved. Trimming pared 3 bases from V and 0 bases from J, leaving 6 bases between. The germline V gene encodes CDR1 LNHDA and CDR2 SQIVND (reference sequence). The CDR3 sequence is 15 residues long. CDR3 residues: CASSMESSYNSPLHF. The CDR3 DNA sequence: TGTGCCAGTAGTATGGAAAGCTCCTATAATTCACCCCTCCACTTT.

The chain carries TRBV5-1 and TRBJ1-3; 7 nucleotides agree with TRBD1. CDR3 length equals 17 residues. The V gene end was trimmed by 3 bases and the J gene end by 0 bases; junction bases not matched to a gene: 9. Germline CDR1 reads SGHRS; CDR2 reads YFSETQ. The CDR3 is CASSSGDRANSGNTIYF. In DNA form, the CDR3 reads TGCGCCAGCAGCTCTGGAGACAGGGCGAACTCTGGAAACACCATATATTTT. Complete variable domain (other parts from reference TRBV5-1 and TRBJ1-3): KAGVTQTPRYLIKTRGQQVTLSCSPISGHRSVSWYQQTPGQGLQFLFEYFSETQRNKGNFPGRFSGRQFSNSRSEMNVSTLELGDSALYLCASSSGDRANSGNTIYFGEGSWLTVV.

The chain links TRBV21-1 to TRBJ1-1. TRBV21-1 is assigned pseudogene status. The CDR3 sequence is 14 residues long. The CDR3: CASSKGRVNTEAFF. CDR3 DNA: TGTGCCAGCAGCAAAGGGAGGGTGAACACTGAAGCTTTCTTT.

The V and J genes are TRBV5-1 and TRBJ1-2, with 7 bases that match TRBD1. Trimming took 3 bases from V and 5 from J; bases not matched to a gene: 10. The CDR3 runs 15 residues. The germline gives CDR1 SGHRS, CDR2 YFSETQ. CDR3 protein: CASSSDDRDSYGYTF. The DNA for the CDR3 is TGCGCCAGCAGCTCTGACGACAGGGATTCTTATGGCTACACCTTC.

The chain employs TRBV5-1 and TRBJ2-5, with D perhaps matching TRBD1 (5 bases). From germline, CDR1 is SGHRS and CDR2 YFSETQ. V was trimmed by 6 bases and J by 1 base, leaving 7 bases between them. The CDR3 length is 12 residues. CDR3 DNA sequence: TGCGCCAGCACCGACAGCCAAGAGACCCAGTACTTC. Translating it yields CASTDSQETQYF.

V and J are TRBV6-1 and TRBJ1-2, with no clear D. There are 16 residues in the CDR3. V was pared by 2 bases and J by 4 bases, with 17 bases between. Germline CDR1 MNHNS, CDR2 SASEGT. The CDR3 DNA sequence: TGTGCCAGCAGTGAAAGAGCGGGGAAGAATTTCTATGGCTACACCTTC. Translating it yields CASSERAGKNFYGYTF.

V gene TRBV11-2 combines with J gene TRBJ2-3; TRBD1 aligns across 10 bases. CDR3 size: 18 residues. The V and J ends lost 1 base and 5 bases, in that order; junction bases with no gene match: 12. Germline V gene lookup returns CDR1 SGHAT and CDR2 FQNNGV. This CDR3 is CASSLGSWDRGGRDTQYF. For the CDR3, the DNA is TGTGCCAGCAGCTTAGGATCTTGGGACAGGGGTGGTAGAGATACGCAGTATTTT.

The rearrangement joins TRBV30 to TRBJ1-6; 7 bases are a match to TRBD1. The trim removed 3 bases at V and 5 bases at J, leaving 4 bases unmatched. The CDR3 has 14 residues. In germline, CDR1 is GTSNPN, CDR2 SVGIG (reference sequence). The CDR3 nucleotides are TGTGCCTGGAGGGGGACAGCCAATAATTCACCCCTCCACTTT. It specifies CAWRGTANNSPLHF.